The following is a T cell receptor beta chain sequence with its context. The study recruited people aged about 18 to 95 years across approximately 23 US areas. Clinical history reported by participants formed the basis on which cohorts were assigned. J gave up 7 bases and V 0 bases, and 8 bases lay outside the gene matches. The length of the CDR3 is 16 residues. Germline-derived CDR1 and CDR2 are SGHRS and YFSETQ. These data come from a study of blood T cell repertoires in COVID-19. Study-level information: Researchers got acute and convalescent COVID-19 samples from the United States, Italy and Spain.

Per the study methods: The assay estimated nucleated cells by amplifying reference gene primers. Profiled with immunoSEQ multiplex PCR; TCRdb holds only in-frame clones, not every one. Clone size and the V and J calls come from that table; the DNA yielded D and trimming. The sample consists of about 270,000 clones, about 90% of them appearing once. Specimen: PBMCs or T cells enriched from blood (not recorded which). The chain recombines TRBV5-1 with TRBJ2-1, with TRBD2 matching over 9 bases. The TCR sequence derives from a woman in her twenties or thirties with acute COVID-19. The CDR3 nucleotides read TGCGCCAGCAGCTTGGTTAGTAGCGGGAGTGCGAATGAGCAGTTCTTC. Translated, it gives CASSLVSSGSANEQFF.